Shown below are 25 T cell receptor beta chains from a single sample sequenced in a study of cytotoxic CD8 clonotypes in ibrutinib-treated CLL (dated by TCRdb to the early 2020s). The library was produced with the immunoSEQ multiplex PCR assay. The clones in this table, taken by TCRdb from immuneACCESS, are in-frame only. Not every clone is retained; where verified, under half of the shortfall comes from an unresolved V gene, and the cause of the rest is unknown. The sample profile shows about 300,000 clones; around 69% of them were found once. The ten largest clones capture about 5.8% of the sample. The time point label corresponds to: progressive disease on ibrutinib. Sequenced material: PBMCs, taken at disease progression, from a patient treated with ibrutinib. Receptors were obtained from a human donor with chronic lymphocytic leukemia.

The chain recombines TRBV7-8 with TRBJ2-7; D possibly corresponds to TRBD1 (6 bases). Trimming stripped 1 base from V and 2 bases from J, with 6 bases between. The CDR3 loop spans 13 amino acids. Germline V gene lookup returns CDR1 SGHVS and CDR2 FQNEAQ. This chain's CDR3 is CASSLEGAYEQYF. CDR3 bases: TGTGCCAGCAGCTTAGAGGGGGCCTACGAGCAGTACTTC.

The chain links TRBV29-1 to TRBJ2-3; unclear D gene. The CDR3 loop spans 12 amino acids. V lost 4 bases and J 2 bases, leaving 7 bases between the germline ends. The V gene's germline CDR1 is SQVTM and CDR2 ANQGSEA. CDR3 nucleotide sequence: TGCAGCGTTGTCGAGTTCACAGATACGCAGTATTTT. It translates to CSVVEFTDTQYF.

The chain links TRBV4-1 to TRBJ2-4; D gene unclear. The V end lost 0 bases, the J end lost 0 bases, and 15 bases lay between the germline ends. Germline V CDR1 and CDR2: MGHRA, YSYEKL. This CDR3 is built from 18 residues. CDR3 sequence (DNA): TGCGCCAGCAGCCAAGAGAGGTCGGGTTCTCTAGCCAAAAACATTCAGTACTTC. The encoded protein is CASSQERSGSLAKNIQYF.

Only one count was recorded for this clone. The CDR3 protein is CASSHAGTSGVDTQYF. The CDR3 DNA follows: TGCGCCAGCAGCCATGCCGGGACTAGCGGGGTGGATACGCAGTATTTT. The chain carries TRBV4-1 and TRBJ2-3; 13 nucleotides align to TRBD2. Germline-derived CDR1 and CDR2 are MGHRA and YSYEKL. Unmatched junction bases numbered 6, after V lost 3 bases and J lost 6 bases. The CDR3 runs 16 residues.

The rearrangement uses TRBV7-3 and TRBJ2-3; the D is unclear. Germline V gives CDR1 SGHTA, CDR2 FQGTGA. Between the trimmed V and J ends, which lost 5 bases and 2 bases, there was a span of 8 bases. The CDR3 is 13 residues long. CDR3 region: CASSPYTTDTQYF. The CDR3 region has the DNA TGTGCCAGCAGCCCGTACACCACAGATACGCAGTATTTT.

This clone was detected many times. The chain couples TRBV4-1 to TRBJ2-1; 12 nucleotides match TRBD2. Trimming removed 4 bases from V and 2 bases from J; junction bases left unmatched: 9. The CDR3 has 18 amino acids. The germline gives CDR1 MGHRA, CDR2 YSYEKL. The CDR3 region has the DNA TGCGCCAGCAGCCCGATAACAGCTAGCGGGGGGGCCTACAATGAGCAGTTCTTC. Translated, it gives CASSPITASGGAYNEQFF.

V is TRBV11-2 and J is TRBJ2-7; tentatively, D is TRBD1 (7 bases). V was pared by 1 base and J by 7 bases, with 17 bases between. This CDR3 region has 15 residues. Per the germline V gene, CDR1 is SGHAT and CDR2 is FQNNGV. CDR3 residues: CASSLVGSTGREQYF. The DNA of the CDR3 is TGTGCCAGCAGCTTAGTAGGGTCGACAGGGAGGGAGCAGTACTTC.

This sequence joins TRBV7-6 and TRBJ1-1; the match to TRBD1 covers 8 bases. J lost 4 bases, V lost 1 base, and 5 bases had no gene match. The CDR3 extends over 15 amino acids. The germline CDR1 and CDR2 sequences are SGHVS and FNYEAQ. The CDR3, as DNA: TGTGCCAGCAGCTTAGTTACAGGGGGTTTCACTGAAGCTTTCTTT. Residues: CASSLVTGGFTEAFF.

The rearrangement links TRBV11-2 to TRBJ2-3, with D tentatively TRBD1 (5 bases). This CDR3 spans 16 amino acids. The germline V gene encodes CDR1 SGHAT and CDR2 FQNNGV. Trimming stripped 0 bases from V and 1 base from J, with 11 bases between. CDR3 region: CASSLDWGRGTDTQYF. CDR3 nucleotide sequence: TGTGCCAGCAGCTTAGATTGGGGCAGGGGCACAGATACGCAGTATTTT.

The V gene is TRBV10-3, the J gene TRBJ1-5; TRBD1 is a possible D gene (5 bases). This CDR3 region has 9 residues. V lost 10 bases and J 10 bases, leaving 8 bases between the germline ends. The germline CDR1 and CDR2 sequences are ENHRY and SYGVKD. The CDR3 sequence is CASGDPQHF. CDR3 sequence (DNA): TGTGCCAGCGGGGACCCCCAGCATTTT.

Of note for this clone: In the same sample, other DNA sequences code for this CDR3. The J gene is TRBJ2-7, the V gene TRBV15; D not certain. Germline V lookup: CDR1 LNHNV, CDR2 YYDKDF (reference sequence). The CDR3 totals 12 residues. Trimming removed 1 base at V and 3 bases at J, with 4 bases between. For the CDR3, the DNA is TGTGCCACCAGCAGAGGATACTACGAGCAGTACTTC. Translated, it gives CATSRGYYEQYF.

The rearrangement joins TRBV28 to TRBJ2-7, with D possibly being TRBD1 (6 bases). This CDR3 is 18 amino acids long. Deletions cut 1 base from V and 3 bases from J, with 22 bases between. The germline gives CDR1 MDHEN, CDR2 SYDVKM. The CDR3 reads CASSLYIRDTNLDYEQYF. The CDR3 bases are TGTGCCAGCAGTTTATATATAAGGGACACTAATCTAGACTACGAGCAGTACTTC.

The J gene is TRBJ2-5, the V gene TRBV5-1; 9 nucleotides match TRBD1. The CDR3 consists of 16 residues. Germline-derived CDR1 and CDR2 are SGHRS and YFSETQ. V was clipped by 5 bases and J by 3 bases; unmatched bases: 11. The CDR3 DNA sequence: TGCGCCAGCAGTCTTTGGGGGACAGGGTCTGAAGAGACCCAGTACTTC. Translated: CASSLWGTGSEETQYF.

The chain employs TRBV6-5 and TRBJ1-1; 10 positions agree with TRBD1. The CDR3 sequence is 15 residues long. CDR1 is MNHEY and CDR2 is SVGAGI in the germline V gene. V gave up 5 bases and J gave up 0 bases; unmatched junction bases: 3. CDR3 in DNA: TGTGCCAGCAGTCGGGACAGGGGTTTGAACACTGAAGCTTTCTTT. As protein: CASSRDRGLNTEAFF.

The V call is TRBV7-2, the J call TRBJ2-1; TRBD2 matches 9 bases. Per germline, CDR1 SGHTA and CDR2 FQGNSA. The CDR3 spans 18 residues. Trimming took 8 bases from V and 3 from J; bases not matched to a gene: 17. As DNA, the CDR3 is TGTGCCAGCTCCAAGCCGGGGCCCAGGCGGGAGGGCTACAATGAGCAGTTCTTC. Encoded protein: CASSKPGPRREGYNEQFF.

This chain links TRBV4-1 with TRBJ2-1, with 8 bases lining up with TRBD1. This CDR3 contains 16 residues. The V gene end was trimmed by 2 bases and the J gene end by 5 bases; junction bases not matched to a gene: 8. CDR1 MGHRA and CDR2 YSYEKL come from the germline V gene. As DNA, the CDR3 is TGCGCCAGCAGCCAATATTCCAGGGGGCCCAACAATGAGCAGTTCTTC. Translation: CASSQYSRGPNNEQFF.

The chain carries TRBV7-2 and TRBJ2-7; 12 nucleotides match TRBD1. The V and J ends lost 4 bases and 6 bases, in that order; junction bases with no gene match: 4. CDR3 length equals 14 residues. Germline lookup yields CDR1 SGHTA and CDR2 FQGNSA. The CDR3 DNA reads TGTGCCAGCAGCTCCGGGACAGGGGGCGCCGAGCAGTACTTC. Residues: CASSSGTGGAEQYF. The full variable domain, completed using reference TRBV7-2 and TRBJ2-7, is GAGVSQSPSNKVTEKGKDVELRCDPISGHTALYWYRQSLGQGLEFLIYFQGNSAPDKSGLPSDRFSAERTGGSVSTLTIQRTQQEDSAVYLCASSSGTGGAEQYFGPGTRLTVT.

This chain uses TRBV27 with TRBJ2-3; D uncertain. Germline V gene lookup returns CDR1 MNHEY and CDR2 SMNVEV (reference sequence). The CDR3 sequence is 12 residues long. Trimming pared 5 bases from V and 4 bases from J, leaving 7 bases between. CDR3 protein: CASSVTPDTQYF. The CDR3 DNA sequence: TGTGCCAGCAGTGTTACTCCAGATACGCAGTATTTT.

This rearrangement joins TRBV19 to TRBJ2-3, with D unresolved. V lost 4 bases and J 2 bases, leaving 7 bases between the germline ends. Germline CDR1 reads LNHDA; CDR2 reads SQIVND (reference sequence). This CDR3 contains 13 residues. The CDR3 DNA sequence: TGTGCCAGTAGTAACCCATACACAGATACGCAGTATTTT. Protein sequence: CASSNPYTDTQYF.

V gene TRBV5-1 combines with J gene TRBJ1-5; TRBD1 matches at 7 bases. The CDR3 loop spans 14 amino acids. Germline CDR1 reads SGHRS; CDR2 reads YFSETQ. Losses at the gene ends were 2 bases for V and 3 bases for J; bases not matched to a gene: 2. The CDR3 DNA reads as TGCGCCAGCAGCTTAGGGGGCGTCAATCAGCCCCAGCATTTT. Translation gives CASSLGGVNQPQHF. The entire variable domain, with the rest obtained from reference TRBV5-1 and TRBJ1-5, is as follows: KAGVTQTPRYLIKTRGQQVTLSCSPISGHRSVSWYQQTPGQGLQFLFEYFSETQRNKGNFPGRFSGRQFSNSRSEMNVSTLELGDSALYLCASSLGGVNQPQHFGDGTRLSIL.

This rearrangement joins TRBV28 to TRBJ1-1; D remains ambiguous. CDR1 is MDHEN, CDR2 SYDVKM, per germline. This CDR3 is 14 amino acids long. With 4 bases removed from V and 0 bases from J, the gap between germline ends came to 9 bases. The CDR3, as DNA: TGTGCCAGCAGTTCTGACCGATTGAACACTGAAGCTTTCTTT. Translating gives CASSSDRLNTEAFF. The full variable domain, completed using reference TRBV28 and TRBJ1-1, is DVKVTQSSRYLVKRTGEKVFLECVQDMDHENMFWYRQDPGLGLRLIYFSYDVKMKEKGDIPEGYSVSREKKERFSLILESASTNQTSMYLCASSSDRLNTEAFFGQGTRLTVV.

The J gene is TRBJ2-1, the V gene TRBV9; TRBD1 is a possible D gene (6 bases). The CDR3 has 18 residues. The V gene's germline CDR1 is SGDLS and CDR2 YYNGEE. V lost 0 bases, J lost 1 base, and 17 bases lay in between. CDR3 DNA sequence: TGTGCCAGCAGCGTAGACGGTGGGGGCGTAGGTTCCTACAATGAGCAGTTCTTC. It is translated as CASSVDGGGVGSYNEQFF.

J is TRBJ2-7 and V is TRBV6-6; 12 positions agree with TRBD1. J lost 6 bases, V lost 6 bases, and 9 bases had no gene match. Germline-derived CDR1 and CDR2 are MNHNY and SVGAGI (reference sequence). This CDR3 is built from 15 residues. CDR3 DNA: TGTGCCAGCAGCCCCCGGGGACAGGGGGCCAGCGAGCAGTACTTC. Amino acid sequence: CASSPRGQGASEQYF.

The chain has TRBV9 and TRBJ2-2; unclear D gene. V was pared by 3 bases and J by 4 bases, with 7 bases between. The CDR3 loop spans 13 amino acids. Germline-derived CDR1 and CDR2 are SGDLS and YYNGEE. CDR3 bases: TGTGCCAGCAGCGCAGGCAGCACCGGGGAGCTGTTTTTT. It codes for CASSAGSTGELFF.

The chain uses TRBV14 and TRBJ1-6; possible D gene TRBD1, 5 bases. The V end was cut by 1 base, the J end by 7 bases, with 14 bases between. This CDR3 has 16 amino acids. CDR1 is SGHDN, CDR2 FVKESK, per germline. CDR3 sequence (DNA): TGTGCCAGCAGCCAAGTACGTGTCAGGGAGAATTCACCCCTCCACTTT. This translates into CASSQVRVRENSPLHF.